This paragraph covers one TCR beta chain sequence. The antigen is undetermined. Trimming stripped 0 bases from V and 4 bases from J, with 13 bases between. The CDR3 length is 15 residues. The germline CDR1 and CDR2 sequences are SGHRS and YFSETQ. Data came from immunoSEQ multiplex PCR; TCRdb stores just in-frame clones and leaves some out. This table holds approximately 100,000 clones, 80% to 95% found once. The sample belongs to a study of Tregs in tolerant kidney transplant recipients. Study-level results: For some patients, primers changed over time, blocking nucleotide-level comparison. Tregs expanded with activated donor B cells seemed most donor-specific. Few patients were studied, so findings need validation in larger groups. Biological reproducibility was not directly addressed in this study.

This sequence was found in a human donor who received a combined kidney and bone marrow transplant. The chain recombines TRBV5-1 with TRBJ1-2, with a possible D match to TRBD1 (5 bases). Specimen: CD4+ T cells from blood, collected before the transplant. This CDR3 reads CASSLVQGKVYGYTF. CDR3 in DNA: TGCGCCAGCAGCTTGGTCCAGGGTAAGGTCTATGGCTACACCTTC.